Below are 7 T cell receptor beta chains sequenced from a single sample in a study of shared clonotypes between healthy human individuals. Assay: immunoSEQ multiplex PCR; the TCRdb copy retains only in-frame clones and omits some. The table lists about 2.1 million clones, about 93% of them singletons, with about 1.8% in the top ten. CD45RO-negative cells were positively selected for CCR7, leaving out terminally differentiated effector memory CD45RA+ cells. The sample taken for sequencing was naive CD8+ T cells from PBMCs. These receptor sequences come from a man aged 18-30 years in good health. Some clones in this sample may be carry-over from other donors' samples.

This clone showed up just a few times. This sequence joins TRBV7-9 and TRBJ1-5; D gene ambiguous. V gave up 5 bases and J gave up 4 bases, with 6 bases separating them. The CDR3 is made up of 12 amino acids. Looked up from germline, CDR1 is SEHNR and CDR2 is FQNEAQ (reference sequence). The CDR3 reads CASSTLNQPQHF. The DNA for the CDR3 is TGTGCCAGCAGCACCTTAAATCAGCCCCAGCATTTT.

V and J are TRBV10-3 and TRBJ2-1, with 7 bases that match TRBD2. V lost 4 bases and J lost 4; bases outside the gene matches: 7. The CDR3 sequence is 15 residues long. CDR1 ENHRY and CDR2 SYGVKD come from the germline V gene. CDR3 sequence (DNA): TGTGCCATCAGTGGCGGGGGTGAGGGATACAATGAGCAGTTCTTC. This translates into CAISGGGEGYNEQFF.

CDR3: CASSLRDSIEQYF. The CDR3 nucleotides read TGTGCCAGCAGTTTACGGGATTCGATCGAGCAGTACTTC. This sequence joins TRBV28 and TRBJ2-7, with D possibly TRBD2 on 5 matching bases. V lost 2 bases and J lost 6, with 11 bases in between. Germline values: CDR1 MDHEN, CDR2 SYDVKM. The CDR3 is made up of 13 amino acids.

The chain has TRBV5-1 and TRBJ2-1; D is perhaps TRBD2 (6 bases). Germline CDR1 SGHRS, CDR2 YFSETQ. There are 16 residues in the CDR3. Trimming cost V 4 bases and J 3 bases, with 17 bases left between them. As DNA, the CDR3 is TGCGCCAGCAGCGGGTCTAGCGCGCCCGTCTACAATGAGCAGTTCTTC. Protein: CASSGSSAPVYNEQFF.

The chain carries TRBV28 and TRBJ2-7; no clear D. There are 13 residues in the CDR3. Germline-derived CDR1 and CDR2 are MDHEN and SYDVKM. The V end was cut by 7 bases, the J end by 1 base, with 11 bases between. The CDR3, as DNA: TGTGCCAGCATGGGGATTTGGTCCTACGAGCAGTACTTC. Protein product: CASMGIWSYEQYF. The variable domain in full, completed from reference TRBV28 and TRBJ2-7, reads DVKVTQSSRYLVKRTGEKVFLECVQDMDHENMFWYRQDPGLGLRLIYFSYDVKMKEKGDIPEGYSVSREKKERFSLILESASTNQTSMYLCASMGIWSYEQYFGPGTRLTVT.

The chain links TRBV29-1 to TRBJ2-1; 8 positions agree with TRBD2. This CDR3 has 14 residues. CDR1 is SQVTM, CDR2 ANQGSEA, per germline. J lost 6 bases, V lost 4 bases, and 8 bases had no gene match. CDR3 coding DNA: TGCAGCGTTGTCCAGCGGGAGACCTCCAATGAGCAGTTCTTC. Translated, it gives CSVVQRETSNEQFF.

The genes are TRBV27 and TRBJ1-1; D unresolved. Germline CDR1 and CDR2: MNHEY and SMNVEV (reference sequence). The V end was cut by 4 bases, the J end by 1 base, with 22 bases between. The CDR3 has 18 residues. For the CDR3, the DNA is TGTGCCAGCAGTTCTTTCCTAGTTACAAGGGAAAGGAACACTGAAGCTTTCTTT. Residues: CASSSFLVTRERNTEAFF.